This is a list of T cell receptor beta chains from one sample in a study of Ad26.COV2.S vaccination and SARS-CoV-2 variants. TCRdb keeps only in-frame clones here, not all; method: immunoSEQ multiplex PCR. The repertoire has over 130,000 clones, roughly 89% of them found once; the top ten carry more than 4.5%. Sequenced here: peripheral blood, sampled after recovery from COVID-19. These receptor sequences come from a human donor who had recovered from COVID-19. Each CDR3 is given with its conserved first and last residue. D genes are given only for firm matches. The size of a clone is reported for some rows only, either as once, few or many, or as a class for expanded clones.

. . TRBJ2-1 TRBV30 CAWGDLNNEQFF
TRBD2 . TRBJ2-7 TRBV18 CASSPGGNEQYF
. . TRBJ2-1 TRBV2 CASSDVFINEQFF
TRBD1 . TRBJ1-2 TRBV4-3 CASSRDLDRATGYTF
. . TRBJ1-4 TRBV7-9 CASSLVHLEKLFF
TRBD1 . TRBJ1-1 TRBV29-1 CSVGDSRTEAFF
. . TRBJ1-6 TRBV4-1 CASSQAGQLSPLHF
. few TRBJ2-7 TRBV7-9 CASSLDRAYEQYF
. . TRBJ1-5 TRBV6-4 CASSDRQPQHF
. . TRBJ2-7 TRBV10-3 CAISVLVGEQYF
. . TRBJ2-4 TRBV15 CATQTDRLAKNIQYF
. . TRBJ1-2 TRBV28 CASSPGGGRLYGYTF
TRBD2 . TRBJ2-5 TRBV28 CASSFPAHGGGETQYF
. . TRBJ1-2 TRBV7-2 CASSFGGPGRGYTF
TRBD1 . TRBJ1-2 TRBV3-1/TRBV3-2 CASSQGQGPYGYTF
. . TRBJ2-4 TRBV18 CASSPGDTQYF
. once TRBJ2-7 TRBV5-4 CASSLRGGTYEQYF
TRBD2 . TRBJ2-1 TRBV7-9 CAGGLADSYNEQFF
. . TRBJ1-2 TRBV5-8 CASSSDYFNYGYTF
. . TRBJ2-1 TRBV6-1 CASSEATGIPYNEQFF
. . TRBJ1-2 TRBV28 CASSSGNYGYTF
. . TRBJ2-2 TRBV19 CASSRSDPNGAGELFF
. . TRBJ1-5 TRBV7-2 CASSSGHQPQHF
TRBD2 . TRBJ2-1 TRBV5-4 CASSLGLAGDEQFF
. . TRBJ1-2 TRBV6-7 CASTLQPGSYGYTF
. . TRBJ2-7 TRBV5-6 CASTRNGPLSYEQYF
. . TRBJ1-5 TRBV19 CASSIDRGGNQPQHF
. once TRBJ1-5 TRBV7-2 CASSLGGFQGSLGNQPQHF
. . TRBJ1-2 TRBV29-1 CSVEDLAWRAFGYTF
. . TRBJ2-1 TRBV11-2 CASSLATDFNEQFF
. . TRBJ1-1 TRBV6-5 CASSYSIGFMNTEAFF
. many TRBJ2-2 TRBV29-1 CSAGLTSIGELFF
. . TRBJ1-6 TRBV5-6 CASSSPTDNSPLHF
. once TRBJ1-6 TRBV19 CASARGTEGRSPLHF
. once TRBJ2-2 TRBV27 CASSPYTGELFF
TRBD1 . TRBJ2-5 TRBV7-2 CASSSTGTGVGETQYF
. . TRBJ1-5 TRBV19 CASRLLGQGDRQPQHF
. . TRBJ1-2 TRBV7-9 CASSLALGDNYGYTF
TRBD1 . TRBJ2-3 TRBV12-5 CASGSSGTGGTDTQYF
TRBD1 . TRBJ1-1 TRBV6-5 CASSRNRGQRTEAFF
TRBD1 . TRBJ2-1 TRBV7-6 CASSTGQGPYNEQFF
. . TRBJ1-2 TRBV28 CASSPTGISSYGYTF
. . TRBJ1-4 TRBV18 CASSPNREEKLFF
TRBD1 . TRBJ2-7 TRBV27 CASSDGQGAGEQYF
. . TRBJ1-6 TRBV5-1 CASSLADSPSPLHF
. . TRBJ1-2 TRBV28 CASGGARYGYTF
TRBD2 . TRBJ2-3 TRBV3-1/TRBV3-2 CASSQVGGGSTDTQYF
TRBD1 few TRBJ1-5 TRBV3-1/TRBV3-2 CASSQGGTGRQPQHF
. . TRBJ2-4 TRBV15 CATSRVTENIQYF
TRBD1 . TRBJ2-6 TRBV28 CATGYLRGRTGGNGANVLTF
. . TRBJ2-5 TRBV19 CASKVRDHQETQYF
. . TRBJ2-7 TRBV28 CAGSVDAEQYF
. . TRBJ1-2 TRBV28 CAVMKGEGNYGYTF
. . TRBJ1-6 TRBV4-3 CASSQDLDSPLHF
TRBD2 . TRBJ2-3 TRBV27 CASSFLNKGLAGGLGPDTQYF